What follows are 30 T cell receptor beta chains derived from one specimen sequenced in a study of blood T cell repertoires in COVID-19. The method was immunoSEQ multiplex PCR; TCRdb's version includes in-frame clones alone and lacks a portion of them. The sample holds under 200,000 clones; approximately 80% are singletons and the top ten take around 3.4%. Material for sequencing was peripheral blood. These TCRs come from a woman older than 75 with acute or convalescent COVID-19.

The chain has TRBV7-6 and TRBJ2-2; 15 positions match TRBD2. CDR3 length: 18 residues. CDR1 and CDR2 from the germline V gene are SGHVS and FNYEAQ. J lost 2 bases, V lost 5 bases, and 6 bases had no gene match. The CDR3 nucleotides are TGTGCCAGCAGCCCACGGACTAGCGGGGGGGAAAACACCGGGGAGCTGTTTTTT. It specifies CASSPRTSGGENTGELFF.

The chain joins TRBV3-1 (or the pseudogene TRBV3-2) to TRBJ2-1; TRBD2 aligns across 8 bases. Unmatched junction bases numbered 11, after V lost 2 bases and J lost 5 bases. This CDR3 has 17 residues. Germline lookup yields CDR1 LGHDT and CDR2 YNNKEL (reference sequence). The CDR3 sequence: CASSQPSGAGVNNEQFF. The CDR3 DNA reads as TGTGCCAGCAGCCAACCCTCGGGAGCGGGGGTTAACAATGAGCAGTTCTTC.

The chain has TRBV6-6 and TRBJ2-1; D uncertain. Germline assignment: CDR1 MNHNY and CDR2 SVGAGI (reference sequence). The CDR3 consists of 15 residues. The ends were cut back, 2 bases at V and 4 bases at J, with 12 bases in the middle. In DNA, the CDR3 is TGTGCCAGCAGTTACGGCAGAAACCCATACAATGAGCAGTTCTTC. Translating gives CASSYGRNPYNEQFF.

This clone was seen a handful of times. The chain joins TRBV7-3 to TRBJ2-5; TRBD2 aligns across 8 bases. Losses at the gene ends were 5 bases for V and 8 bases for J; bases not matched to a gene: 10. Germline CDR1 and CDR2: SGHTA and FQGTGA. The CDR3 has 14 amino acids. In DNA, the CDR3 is TGTGCCAGCAGCCCCGTAGCGGGGAGTCCCACCCAGTACTTC. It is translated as CASSPVAGSPTQYF.

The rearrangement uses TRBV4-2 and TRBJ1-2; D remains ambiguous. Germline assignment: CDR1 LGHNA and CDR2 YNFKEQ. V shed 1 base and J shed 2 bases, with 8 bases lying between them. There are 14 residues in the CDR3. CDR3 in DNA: TGTGCCAGCAGCCAAGGTACCGGGAACTATGGCTACACCTTC. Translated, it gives CASSQGTGNYGYTF.

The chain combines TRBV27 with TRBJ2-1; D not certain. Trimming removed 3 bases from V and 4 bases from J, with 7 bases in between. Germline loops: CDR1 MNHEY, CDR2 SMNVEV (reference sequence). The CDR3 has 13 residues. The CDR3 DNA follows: TGTGCCAGCAGTTTCACTGGTTACAATGAGCAGTTCTTC. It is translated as CASSFTGYNEQFF.

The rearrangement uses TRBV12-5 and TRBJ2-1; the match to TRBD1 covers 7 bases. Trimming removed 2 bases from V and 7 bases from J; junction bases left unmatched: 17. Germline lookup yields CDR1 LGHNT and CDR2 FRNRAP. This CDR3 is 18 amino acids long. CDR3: CASGLWGWDSSDGNEQFF. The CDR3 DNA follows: TGTGCTAGTGGTTTGTGGGGGTGGGACAGCTCCGATGGTAATGAGCAGTTCTTC.

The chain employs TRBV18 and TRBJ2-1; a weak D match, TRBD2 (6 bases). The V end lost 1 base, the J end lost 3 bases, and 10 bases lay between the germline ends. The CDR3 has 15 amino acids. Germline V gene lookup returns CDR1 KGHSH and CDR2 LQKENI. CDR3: CASSPRGVNYNEQFF. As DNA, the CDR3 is TGTGCCAGCTCACCACGCGGGGTGAACTACAATGAGCAGTTCTTC.

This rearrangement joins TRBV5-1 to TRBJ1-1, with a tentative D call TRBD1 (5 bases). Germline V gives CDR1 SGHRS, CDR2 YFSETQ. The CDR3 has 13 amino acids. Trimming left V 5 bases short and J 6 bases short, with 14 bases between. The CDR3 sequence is CASRPQGFAEAFF. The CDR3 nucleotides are TGCGCCAGCAGACCCCAGGGTTTCGCTGAAGCTTTCTTT.

CDR3 DNA: TGTGCCAGCAGTGAGCAGTATACGAACACTGAAGCTTTCTTT. It yields the protein CASSEQYTNTEAFF. The gene calls are TRBV2 and TRBJ1-1; D is undetermined. The CDR3 covers 14 residues. Germline V gene sequence: CDR1 SNHLY, CDR2 FYNNEI. Trimming took 3 bases from V and 1 from J, leaving 9 bases between them.

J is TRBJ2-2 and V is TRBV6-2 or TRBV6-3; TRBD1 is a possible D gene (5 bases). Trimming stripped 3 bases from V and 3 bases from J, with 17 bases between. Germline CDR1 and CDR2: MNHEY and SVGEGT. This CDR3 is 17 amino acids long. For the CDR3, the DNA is TGTGCCAGCAGTTATCTCCAGGGCTTGGGTGACACCGGGGAGCTGTTTTTT. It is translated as CASSYLQGLGDTGELFF.

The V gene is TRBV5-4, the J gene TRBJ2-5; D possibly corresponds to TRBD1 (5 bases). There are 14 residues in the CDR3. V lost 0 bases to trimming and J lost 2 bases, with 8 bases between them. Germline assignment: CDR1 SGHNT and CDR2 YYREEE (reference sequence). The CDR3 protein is CASSLAGSQETQYF. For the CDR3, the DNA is TGTGCCAGCAGCTTGGCAGGGTCTCAAGAGACCCAGTACTTC.

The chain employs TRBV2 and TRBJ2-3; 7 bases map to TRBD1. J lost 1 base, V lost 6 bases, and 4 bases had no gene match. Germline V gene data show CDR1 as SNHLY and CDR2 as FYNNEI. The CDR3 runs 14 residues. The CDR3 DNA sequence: TGTGCCAGCAGCGACGGGACAGGCACAGATACGCAGTATTTT. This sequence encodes CASSDGTGTDTQYF.

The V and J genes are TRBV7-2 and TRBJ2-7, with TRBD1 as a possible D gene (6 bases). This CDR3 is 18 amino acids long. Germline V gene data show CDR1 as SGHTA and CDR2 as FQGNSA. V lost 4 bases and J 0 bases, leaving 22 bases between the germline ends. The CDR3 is CASSWGQWIQDPSYEQYF. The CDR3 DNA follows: TGTGCCAGCAGCTGGGGGCAGTGGATACAGGATCCCTCCTACGAGCAGTACTTC.

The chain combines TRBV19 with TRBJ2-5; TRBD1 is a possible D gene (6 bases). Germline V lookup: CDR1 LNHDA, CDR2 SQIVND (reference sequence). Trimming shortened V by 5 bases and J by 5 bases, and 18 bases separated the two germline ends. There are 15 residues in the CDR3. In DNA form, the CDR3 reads TGTGCCAGTAGTGGCAGGGGCTACCTCCGGGAGACCCAGTACTTC. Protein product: CASSGRGYLRETQYF.

The CDR3 coding sequence is TGTGCCAGCAGTTACGCGGACAGAAGAAACACCATATATTTT. Residues: CASSYADRRNTIYF. The J gene is TRBJ1-3, the V gene TRBV6-5; D possibly corresponds to TRBD1 (6 bases). V dropped 2 bases and J dropped 5 bases, with 10 bases sitting between them. Germline values: CDR1 MNHEY, CDR2 SVGAGI. The CDR3 totals 14 residues.

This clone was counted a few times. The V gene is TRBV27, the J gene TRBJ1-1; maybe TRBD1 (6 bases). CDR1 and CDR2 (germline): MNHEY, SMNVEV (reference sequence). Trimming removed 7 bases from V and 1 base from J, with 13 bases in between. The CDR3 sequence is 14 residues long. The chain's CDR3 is CASIRTGSNTEAFF. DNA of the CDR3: TGTGCCAGCATCCGAACAGGGTCGAACACTGAAGCTTTCTTT.

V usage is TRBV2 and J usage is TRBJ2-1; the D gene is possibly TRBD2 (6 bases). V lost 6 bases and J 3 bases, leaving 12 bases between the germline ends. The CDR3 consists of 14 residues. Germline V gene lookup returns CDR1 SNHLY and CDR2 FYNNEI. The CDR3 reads CASSTGLGYNEQFF. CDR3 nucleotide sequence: TGTGCCAGCAGCACGGGACTGGGCTACAATGAGCAGTTCTTC.

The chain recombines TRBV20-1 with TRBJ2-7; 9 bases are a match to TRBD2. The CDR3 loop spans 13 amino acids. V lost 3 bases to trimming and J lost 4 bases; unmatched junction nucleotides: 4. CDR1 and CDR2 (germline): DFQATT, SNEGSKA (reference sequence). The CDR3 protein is CSASAGGPYEQYF. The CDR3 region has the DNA TGCAGTGCTAGTGCGGGAGGGCCTTACGAGCAGTACTTC.

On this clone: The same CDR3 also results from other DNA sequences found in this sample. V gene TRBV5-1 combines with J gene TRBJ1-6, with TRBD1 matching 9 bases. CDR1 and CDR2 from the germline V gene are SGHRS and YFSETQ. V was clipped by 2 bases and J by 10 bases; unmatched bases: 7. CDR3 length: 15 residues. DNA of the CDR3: TGCGCCAGCAGCTTCACCGGGACAGGGACCTCACCCCTCCACTTT. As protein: CASSFTGTGTSPLHF.

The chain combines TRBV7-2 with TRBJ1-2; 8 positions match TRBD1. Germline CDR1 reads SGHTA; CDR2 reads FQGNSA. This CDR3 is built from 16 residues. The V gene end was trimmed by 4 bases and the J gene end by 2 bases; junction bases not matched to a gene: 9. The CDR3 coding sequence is TGTGCCAGCAGCTCAGGGACAGGAGGATCAAACTATGGCTACACCTTC. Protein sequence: CASSSGTGGSNYGYTF. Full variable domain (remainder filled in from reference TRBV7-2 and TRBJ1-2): GAGVSQSPSNKVTEKGKDVELRCDPISGHTALYWYRQSLGQGLEFLIYFQGNSAPDKSGLPSDRFSAERTGGSVSTLTIQRTQQEDSAVYLCASSSGTGGSNYGYTFGSGTRLTVV.

CDR3 sequence reads: CASSPPGTGNSGYTF. CDR3 DNA sequence: TGTGCCAGCAGCCCCCCCGGGACAGGGAATTCTGGCTACACCTTC. The J gene is TRBJ1-2, the V gene TRBV7-8; 9 bases match TRBD1. The CDR3 length is 15 residues. The V segment lost 5 bases and the J segment 7 bases; nucleotides outside the gene matches: 11. Germline CDR1 and CDR2: SGHVS and FQNEAQ.

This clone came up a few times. The CDR3 coding sequence is TGTGCCAGCAGTTTTGGCCAGGGAGGCTATGGCTACACCTTC. This gives the protein CASSFGQGGYGYTF. The gene calls are TRBV27 and TRBJ1-2, with D tentatively TRBD1 (5 bases). CDR3 length: 14 amino acids. Per the germline V gene, CDR1 is MNHEY and CDR2 is SMNVEV (reference sequence). The V end was cut by 3 bases, the J end by 4 bases, with 12 bases between.

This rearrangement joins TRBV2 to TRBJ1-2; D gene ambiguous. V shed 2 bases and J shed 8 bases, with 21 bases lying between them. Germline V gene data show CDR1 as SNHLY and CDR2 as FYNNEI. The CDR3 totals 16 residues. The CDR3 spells CASSERGSGGTLGYTF. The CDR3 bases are TGTGCCAGCAGTGAACGGGGTTCGGGAGGAACTTTGGGCTACACCTTC.

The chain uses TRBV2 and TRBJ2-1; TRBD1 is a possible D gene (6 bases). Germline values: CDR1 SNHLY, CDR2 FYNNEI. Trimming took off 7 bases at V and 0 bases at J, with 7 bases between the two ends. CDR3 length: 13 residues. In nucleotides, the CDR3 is TGTGCCAGCAAGGACAGCTCCTACAATGAGCAGTTCTTC. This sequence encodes CASKDSSYNEQFF.

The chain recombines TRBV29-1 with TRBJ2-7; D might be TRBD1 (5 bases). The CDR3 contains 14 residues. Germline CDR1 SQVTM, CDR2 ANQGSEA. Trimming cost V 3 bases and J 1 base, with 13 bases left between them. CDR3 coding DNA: TGCAGCGTTGACGCAGGGCCTACATCCTACGAGCAGTACTTC. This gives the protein CSVDAGPTSYEQYF.

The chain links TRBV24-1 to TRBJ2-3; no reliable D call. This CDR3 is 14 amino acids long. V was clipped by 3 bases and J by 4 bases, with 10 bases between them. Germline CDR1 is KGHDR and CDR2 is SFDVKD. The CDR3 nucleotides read TGTGCCACCAGTGATGAGAGTTTTCCAGATACGCAGTATTTT. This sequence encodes CATSDESFPDTQYF.

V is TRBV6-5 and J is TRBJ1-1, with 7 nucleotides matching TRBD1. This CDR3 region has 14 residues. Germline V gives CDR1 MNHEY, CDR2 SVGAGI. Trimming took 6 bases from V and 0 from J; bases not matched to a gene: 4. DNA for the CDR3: TGTGCCAGCAGACGACAGGGCTTGAACACTGAAGCTTTCTTT. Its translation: CASRRQGLNTEAFF.

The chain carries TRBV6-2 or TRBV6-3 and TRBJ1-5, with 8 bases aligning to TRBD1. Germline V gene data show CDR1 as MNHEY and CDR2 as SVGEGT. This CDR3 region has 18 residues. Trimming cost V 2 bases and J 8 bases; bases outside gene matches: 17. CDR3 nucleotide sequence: TGTGCCAGCAGTTACGCTTCCTCGGGACAGGCAAATACGAAGCCCCAGCATTTT. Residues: CASSYASSGQANTKPQHF.

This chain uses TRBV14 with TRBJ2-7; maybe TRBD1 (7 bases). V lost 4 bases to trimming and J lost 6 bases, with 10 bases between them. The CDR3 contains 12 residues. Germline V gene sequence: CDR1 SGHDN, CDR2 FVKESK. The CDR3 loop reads CASSPQGGEQYF. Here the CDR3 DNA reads TGTGCCAGCAGCCCCCAGGGGGGCGAGCAGTACTTC.